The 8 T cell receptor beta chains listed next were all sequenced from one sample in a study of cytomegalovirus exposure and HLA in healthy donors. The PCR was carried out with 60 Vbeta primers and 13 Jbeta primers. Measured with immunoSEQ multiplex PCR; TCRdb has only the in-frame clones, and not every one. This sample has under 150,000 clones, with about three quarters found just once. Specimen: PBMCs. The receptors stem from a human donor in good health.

In nucleotides, the CDR3 is TGTGCCAGCAGCGTAGACAGCCCGAACACTGAAGCTTTCTTT. This translates into CASSVDSPNTEAFF. The rearrangement links TRBV5-4 to TRBJ1-1, with D maybe TRBD1 (5 bases). CDR1 SGHNT and CDR2 YYREEE come from the germline V gene (reference sequence). Deletions cut 4 bases from V and 1 base from J, with 11 bases between. This CDR3 contains 14 residues. Filled out from reference TRBV5-4 and TRBJ1-1, the complete variable domain reads ETGVTQSPTHLIKTRGQQVTLRCSSQSGHNTVSWYQQALGQGPQFIFQYYREEENGRGNFPPRFSGLQFPNYSSELNVNALELDDSALYLCASSVDSPNTEAFFGQGTRLTVV.

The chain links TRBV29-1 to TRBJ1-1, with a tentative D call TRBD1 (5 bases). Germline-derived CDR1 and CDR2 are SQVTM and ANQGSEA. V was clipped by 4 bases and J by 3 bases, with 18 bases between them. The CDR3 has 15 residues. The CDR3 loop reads CSVVVPGREDTEAFF. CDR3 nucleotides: TGCAGCGTTGTGGTCCCTGGCAGGGAGGACACTGAAGCTTTCTTT. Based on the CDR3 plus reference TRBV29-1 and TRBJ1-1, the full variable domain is SAVISQKPSRDICQRGTSLTIQCQVDSQVTMMFWYRQQPGQSLTLIATANQGSEATYESGFVIDKFPISRPNLTFSTLTVSNMSPEDSSIYLCSVVVPGREDTEAFFGQGTRLTVV.

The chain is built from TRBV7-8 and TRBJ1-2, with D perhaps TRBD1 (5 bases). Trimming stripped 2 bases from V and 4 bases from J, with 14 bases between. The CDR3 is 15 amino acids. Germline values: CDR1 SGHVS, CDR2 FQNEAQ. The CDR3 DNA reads TGTGCCAGCAGCTTAAAGGGGCAGTGGATCTATGGCTACACCTTC. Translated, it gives CASSLKGQWIYGYTF.

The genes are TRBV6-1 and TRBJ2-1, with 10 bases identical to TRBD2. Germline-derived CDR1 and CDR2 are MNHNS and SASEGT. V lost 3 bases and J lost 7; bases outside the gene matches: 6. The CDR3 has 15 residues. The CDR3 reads CASSDERGGWNEQFF. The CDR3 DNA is TGTGCCAGCAGTGATGAGCGGGGGGGCTGGAATGAGCAGTTCTTC.

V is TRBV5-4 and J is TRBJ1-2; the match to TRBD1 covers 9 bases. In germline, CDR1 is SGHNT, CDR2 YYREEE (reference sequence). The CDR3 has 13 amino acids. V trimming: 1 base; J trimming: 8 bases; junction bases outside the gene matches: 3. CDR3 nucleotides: TGTGCCAGCAGCTTGAGGGACAGGGTAGGCTACACCTTC. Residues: CASSLRDRVGYTF.

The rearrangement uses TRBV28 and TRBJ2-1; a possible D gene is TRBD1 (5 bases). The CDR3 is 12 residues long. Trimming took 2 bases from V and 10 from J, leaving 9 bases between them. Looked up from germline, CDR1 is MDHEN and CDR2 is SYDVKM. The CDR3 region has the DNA TGTGCCAGCAGTTTAAGTACAGGCGAGCAGTTCTTC. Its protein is CASSLSTGEQFF.

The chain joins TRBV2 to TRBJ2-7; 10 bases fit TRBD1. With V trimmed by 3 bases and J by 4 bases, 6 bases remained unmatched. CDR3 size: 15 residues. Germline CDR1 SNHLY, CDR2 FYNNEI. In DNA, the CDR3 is TGTGCCAGCAGTGACTCCGGGACAGGGGATTACGAGCAGTACTTC. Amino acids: CASSDSGTGDYEQYF.

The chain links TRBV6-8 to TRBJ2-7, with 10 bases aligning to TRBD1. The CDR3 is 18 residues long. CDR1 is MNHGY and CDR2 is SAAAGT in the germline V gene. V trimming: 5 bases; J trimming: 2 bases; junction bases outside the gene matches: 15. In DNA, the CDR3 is TGTGCCAGCAGTGCGCCCTCGCCGACAGGGGGCCCCCCCTACGAGCAGTACTTC. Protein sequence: CASSAPSPTGGPPYEQYF.